This T cell receptor (beta chain) was documented in a study of control samples from healthy donors and cancer patients. Germline values: CDR1 SGHNT, CDR2 YENEEA. The junction had 7 bases not matched to a gene; V was cut back by 5 bases and J by 6 bases. The length of the CDR3 is 15 residues. Assay: immunoSEQ multiplex PCR; the TCRdb copy retains only in-frame clones and omits some. The profile shows 60,000 to 75,000 clones, more than 80% of them singletons. V gene TRBV11-3 combines with J gene TRBJ2-2; TRBD1 aligns across 9 bases. The clonotype was recovered from a man aged 55 to 70 in good health. What was sequenced was blood. The CDR3 DNA is TGTGCCAGCAGCCGCGGGACAGGGAATCCCGGGGAGCTGTTTTTT. Protein: CASSRGTGNPGELFF. The whole variable domain, remainder taken from reference TRBV11-3 and TRBJ2-2, is EAGVVQSPRYKIIEKKQPVAFWCNPISGHNTLYWYLQNLGQGPELLIRYENEEAVDDSQLPKDRFSAERLKGVDSTLKIQPAELGDSAVYLCASSRGTGNPGELFFGEGSRLTVL.